The source of this T cell receptor (beta chain) is a study of T cells in tuberculosis. The CDR3 is 15 residues long. Germline V gene lookup returns CDR1 KGHSH and CDR2 LQKENI. Trimming cost V 4 bases and J 8 bases; bases outside gene matches: 8. Sequencing was performed with immunoSEQ multiplex PCR; in TCRdb, only in-frame clones are kept and a portion is missing. The sample carries about 37,000 clones, 90% to 95% recorded once. The TCR originated in a donor aged 10-29 years with latent tuberculosis or without tuberculosis infection. Some clones in this sample may be carry-over from other donors' samples. Sequencing was carried out using PBMCs. The chain is built from TRBV18 and TRBJ2-1; 10 nucleotides agree with TRBD1. The CDR3 coding sequence is TGTGCCAGCTCACGCCGACAGGGGGCAGGGGATGAGCAGTTCTTC. It is translated as CASSRRQGAGDEQFF.